These 32 T cell receptor beta chains came from one sample sequenced in a study of cytomegalovirus exposure and HLA in healthy donors. Primers for the PCR totalled 60 Vbeta and 13 Jbeta. Clones were read by immunoSEQ multiplex PCR, and TCRdb kept only the in-frame ones, dropping some. The sample includes about 65,000 clones, less than 65% of them seen just once. Sequencing used PBMCs. These receptor sequences come from a young man in good health and CMV-seronegative.

The V call is TRBV7-2, the J call TRBJ1-2; a weak D match, TRBD1 (5 bases). CDR3 length: 15 amino acids. V lost 3 bases, J lost 1 base, and 12 bases lay in between. Germline CDR1 is SGHTA and CDR2 is FQGNSA. The CDR3 DNA is TGTGCCAGCAGCTTTGGTGGCGGGGGTAACTATGGCTACACCTTC. Protein: CASSFGGGGNYGYTF.

The chain joins TRBV30 to TRBJ2-3, with 11 bases matching TRBD1. The CDR3 covers 13 residues. Germline V gene sequence: CDR1 GTSNPN, CDR2 SVGIG (reference sequence). Trimming cost V 8 bases and J 1 base; bases outside gene matches: 2. CDR3: CARGQGGTDTQYF. As DNA, the CDR3 is TGTGCCAGGGGACAGGGGGGCACAGATACGCAGTATTTT.

The rearrangement uses TRBV25-1 and TRBJ1-6; 7 nucleotides agree with TRBD1. CDR1 is MGHDK, CDR2 SYGVNS, per germline. This CDR3 has 15 amino acids. Germline trimming cut 2 bases from V and 6 bases from J; bases unmatched to any gene: 4. Written as DNA, the CDR3 is TGTGCCAGCAGTGAAATGACAGGGAGTAATTCACCCCTCCACTTT. Its protein product is CASSEMTGSNSPLHF.

A single count supports this clone. The chain is built from TRBV5-4 and TRBJ2-1; TRBD2 matches 10 bases. CDR1 is SGHNT and CDR2 is YYREEE in the germline V gene (reference sequence). V was pared by 2 bases and J by 4 bases, with 6 bases of the junction left unmatched. CDR3 length: 16 residues. This CDR3 is CASSFDISGGYNEQFF. DNA for the CDR3: TGTGCCAGCAGCTTCGACATTAGCGGGGGGTACAATGAGCAGTTCTTC. The full variable domain, in which reference TRBV5-4 and TRBJ2-1 provide the parts outside the CDR3, is ETGVTQSPTHLIKTRGQQVTLRCSSQSGHNTVSWYQQALGQGPQFIFQYYREEENGRGNFPPRFSGLQFPNYSSELNVNALELDDSALYLCASSFDISGGYNEQFFGPGTRLTVL.

The gene calls are TRBV5-4 and TRBJ2-7; possibly TRBD2 for D (5 bases). The ends were cut back, 1 base at V and 0 bases at J, with 8 bases in the middle. The length of the CDR3 is 14 residues. Germline values: CDR1 SGHNT, CDR2 YYREEE (reference sequence). CDR3 amino acids: CASSLFSGSYEQYF. In nucleotides, the CDR3 is TGTGCCAGCAGCTTGTTCAGCGGCTCCTACGAGCAGTACTTC. Full variable domain (remainder filled in from reference TRBV5-4 and TRBJ2-7): ETGVTQSPTHLIKTRGQQVTLRCSSQSGHNTVSWYQQALGQGPQFIFQYYREEENGRGNFPPRFSGLQFPNYSSELNVNALELDDSALYLCASSLFSGSYEQYFGPGTRLTVT.

The chain is built from TRBV6-1 and TRBJ1-2, with 7 bases fitting TRBD1. Looked up from germline, CDR1 is MNHNS and CDR2 is SASEGT. J lost 6 bases, V lost 6 bases, and 13 bases had no gene match. The CDR3 is made up of 15 amino acids. This chain's CDR3 is CASRKDRTLTHGYTF. CDR3 DNA sequence: TGTGCCAGCAGAAAGGACAGGACATTGACCCATGGCTACACCTTC.

This chain links TRBV27 with TRBJ1-1, with 8 positions matching TRBD1. CDR3 length: 13 residues. Germline V lookup: CDR1 MNHEY, CDR2 SMNVEV (reference sequence). Trimming removed 6 bases from V and 4 bases from J; junction bases left unmatched: 4. The CDR3 sequence: CASRTTGGTEAFF. CDR3 DNA sequence: TGTGCCAGCAGGACCACAGGGGGCACTGAAGCTTTCTTT.

The J gene is TRBJ2-1, the V gene TRBV5-1; TRBD1 agrees at 9 bases. This CDR3 is built from 13 residues. Germline V gene lookup returns CDR1 SGHRS and CDR2 YFSETQ. The junction had 5 bases not matched to a gene; V was cut back by 7 bases and J by 6 bases. This chain's CDR3 is CASRDRVSNEQFF. The CDR3 DNA sequence: TGCGCCAGCCGGGACAGGGTTAGCAATGAGCAGTTCTTC. The whole variable domain, filled in from reference TRBV5-1 and TRBJ2-1, reads KAGVTQTPRYLIKTRGQQVTLSCSPISGHRSVSWYQQTPGQGLQFLFEYFSETQRNKGNFPGRFSGRQFSNSRSEMNVSTLELGDSALYLCASRDRVSNEQFFGPGTRLTVL.

J is TRBJ1-5 and V is TRBV5-1, with TRBD1 as a possible D gene (6 bases). The germline V gene has CDR1 SGHRS and CDR2 YFSETQ. This CDR3 comprises 14 residues. Trimming pared 2 bases from V and 5 bases from J, leaving 11 bases between. The CDR3 bases are TGCGCCAGCAGCTTCACAGGGCTTGATCAGCCCCAGCATTTT. It specifies CASSFTGLDQPQHF.

The CDR3: CASSSGLFGNTIYF. For the CDR3, the DNA is TGTGCCAGCAGTTCCGGACTCTTTGGAAACACCATATATTTT. The gene calls are TRBV6-5 and TRBJ1-3; D uncertain. Germline-derived CDR1 and CDR2 are MNHEY and SVGAGI. This CDR3 comprises 14 residues. V lost 4 bases and J lost 3, with 10 bases in between.

This clone has a handful of counts. The chain employs TRBV29-1 and TRBJ2-1, with 10 positions matching TRBD1. V gave up 6 bases and J gave up 6 bases; unmatched junction bases: 5. This CDR3 has 13 amino acids. Germline V gives CDR1 SQVTM, CDR2 ANQGSEA. The CDR3 region has the DNA TGCAGCGTCCACAGGACAGGGGGCAATGAGCAGTTCTTC. Encoded protein: CSVHRTGGNEQFF.

This chain connects TRBV7-9 to TRBJ1-5, with 7 positions matching TRBD1. The CDR3 is 15 residues long. The V and J ends lost 5 bases and 7 bases, in that order; junction bases with no gene match: 11. Germline V CDR1 and CDR2: SEHNR, FQNEAQ (reference sequence). The CDR3 DNA follows: TGTGCCAGCAGCCCCGAGACAGGGTCTGGGCAGCCCCAGCATTTT. It translates to CASSPETGSGQPQHF.

This chain connects TRBV7-7 to TRBJ2-7; TRBD1 matches at 7 bases. The V gene end was trimmed by 6 bases and the J gene end by 2 bases; junction bases not matched to a gene: 10. Germline V gene sequence: CDR1 SSHAT, CDR2 FNYEAQ (reference sequence). The CDR3 length is 15 residues. CDR3 residues: CASRLPGQNTYEQYF. CDR3 nucleotide sequence: TGTGCCAGCAGACTCCCGGGACAGAACACCTACGAGCAGTACTTC.

The chain is built from TRBV2 and TRBJ1-1, with D perhaps matching TRBD1 (6 bases). This CDR3 region has 15 residues. CDR1 and CDR2 from the germline V gene are SNHLY and FYNNEI. The germline V and J ends were trimmed by 5 bases and 0 bases, with 13 bases remaining between them. In DNA, the CDR3 is TGTGCCAGCAGTAATAACAGGGAATTGAACACTGAAGCTTTCTTT. This gives the protein CASSNNRELNTEAFF.

The gene calls are TRBV11-3 and TRBJ2-2; 9 bases are a match to TRBD1. The CDR3 consists of 16 residues. The V gene end was trimmed by 5 bases and the J gene end by 8 bases; junction bases not matched to a gene: 12. Germline lookup yields CDR1 SGHNT and CDR2 YENEEA. CDR3 coding DNA: TGTGCCAGCAGCCGACCAGAACAGGGGGCAGTTGGGGAGCTGTTTTTT. It is translated as CASSRPEQGAVGELFF.

The rearrangement links TRBV10-3 to TRBJ2-5; 9 bases are shared with TRBD1. V trimming: 10 bases; J trimming: 5 bases; junction bases outside the gene matches: 11. CDR3 length equals 14 residues. Germline V CDR1 and CDR2: ENHRY, SYGVKD. The CDR3 region is CATNPTGGEETQYF. The CDR3 region has the DNA TGTGCCACTAACCCGACAGGGGGAGAGGAGACCCAGTACTTC.

The V call is TRBV2, the J call TRBJ1-1, with D maybe TRBD1 (6 bases). Germline values: CDR1 SNHLY, CDR2 FYNNEI. The length of the CDR3 is 11 residues. V gave up 5 bases and J gave up 8 bases, with 9 bases separating them. The CDR3 coding sequence is TGTGCCAGCAGTCGACAGGCAGAAGCTTTCTTT. It translates to CASSRQAEAFF.

This chain links TRBV14 with TRBJ2-5, with TRBD1 matching over 8 bases. J was trimmed by 3 bases and V by 0 bases; bases with no gene match: 6. Germline CDR1 reads SGHDN; CDR2 reads FVKESK. The CDR3 extends over 16 amino acids. The CDR3 here is CASSQEFSTGEETQYF. The CDR3 DNA reads as TGTGCCAGCAGCCAAGAGTTTTCGACAGGGGAAGAGACCCAGTACTTC.

The chain has TRBV5-6 and TRBJ2-7; D gene ambiguous. V gave up 1 base and J gave up 0 bases, with 5 bases separating them. The CDR3 runs 13 residues. CDR1 and CDR2 from the germline V gene are SGHDT and YYEEEE. The CDR3 region has the DNA TGTGCCAGCAGCTTGAGGAGCTCCTACGAGCAGTACTTC. Translation gives CASSLRSSYEQYF.

This clone was seen only a few times. The rearrangement links TRBV5-1 to TRBJ2-5; 7 bases map to TRBD1. CDR3 size: 17 residues. J gave up 1 base and V 1 base, and 10 bases lay outside the gene matches. Germline-derived CDR1 and CDR2 are SGHRS and YFSETQ. CDR3 residues: CASSLNRGYSLQETQYF. CDR3 in DNA: TGCGCCAGCAGCTTGAACAGGGGTTATAGCCTCCAAGAGACCCAGTACTTC.

This clone was seen a single time. The chain joins TRBV27 to TRBJ1-1, with a weak D call TRBD1 (5 bases). The CDR3 sequence is 12 residues long. Deletions cut 5 bases from V and 4 bases from J, with 8 bases between. Germline V gene data show CDR1 as MNHEY and CDR2 as SMNVEV (reference sequence). The chain's CDR3 is CASSAQGTEAFF. CDR3 nucleotide sequence: TGTGCCAGCAGTGCCCAGGGCACTGAAGCTTTCTTT.

This chain connects TRBV29-1 to TRBJ2-5, with no clear D. Germline V lookup: CDR1 SQVTM, CDR2 ANQGSEA. There are 12 residues in the CDR3. V was shortened by 3 bases and J by 5 bases, with 10 bases between the two germline ends. The CDR3: CSVDWQQETQYF. The DNA of the CDR3 is TGCAGCGTTGATTGGCAACAGGAGACCCAGTACTTC.

The V and J genes are TRBV19 and TRBJ2-7; the D is unclear. CDR3 length: 13 residues. CDR1 LNHDA and CDR2 SQIVND come from the germline V gene (reference sequence). V gave up 1 base and J gave up 3 bases, with 7 bases separating them. CDR3 coding DNA: TGTGCCAGTAGTATAGGGCTAGGCTACGAGCAGTACTTC. Protein sequence: CASSIGLGYEQYF.

The chain has TRBV7-6 and TRBJ1-6; tentative D call: TRBD1 (6 bases). The CDR3 is 16 amino acids. V dropped 5 bases and J dropped 6 bases, with 17 bases sitting between them. Germline V gene lookup returns CDR1 SGHVS and CDR2 FNYEAQ. In DNA form, the CDR3 reads TGTGCCAGCAGCGTACAGGGCGAAGGCTTTAATTCACCCCTCCACTTT. Its translation: CASSVQGEGFNSPLHF.

This rearrangement joins TRBV1 to TRBJ2-7; the D call of TRBD1 is as the table states it, not checked on the DNA. TRBV1 is a pseudogene segment. This CDR3 contains 13 residues. The CDR3 region is CTSSQRTSDEQYF. For the CDR3, the DNA is TGCACCAGCAGCCAACGGACATCGGACGAGCAGTACTTC.

This clone occurred a few times. The V call is TRBV4-1, the J call TRBJ2-2; 7 bases are shared with TRBD1. Germline CDR1 reads MGHRA; CDR2 reads YSYEKL. V lost 0 bases, J lost 1 base, and 2 bases stayed unmatched. The CDR3 runs 16 residues. CDR3 amino acids: CASSQERQGNTGELFF. The CDR3 nucleotides are TGCGCCAGCAGCCAAGAAAGACAGGGGAACACCGGGGAGCTGTTTTTT.

The chain links TRBV29-1 to TRBJ2-1; D is possibly TRBD1 (5 bases). This CDR3 region has 11 residues. Germline values: CDR1 SQVTM, CDR2 ANQGSEA. V lost 7 bases to trimming and J lost 8 bases, with 12 bases between them. CDR3 sequence reads: CSAQGFDEQFF. The CDR3 nucleotides are TGCAGCGCTCAGGGTTTCGATGAGCAGTTCTTC.

The J gene is TRBJ1-2, the V gene TRBV19, with D possibly being TRBD1 (6 bases). The CDR3 has 13 amino acids. The V end was cut by 5 bases, the J end by 10 bases, with 17 bases between. Germline CDR1 is LNHDA and CDR2 is SQIVND (reference sequence). The chain's CDR3 is CASSSEGDWDYTF. The CDR3 nucleotides read TGTGCCAGTAGTTCAGAGGGGGATTGGGACTACACCTTC.

This clone was detected only a few times. The chain has TRBV5-4 and TRBJ1-5, with D uncertain. Germline V lookup: CDR1 SGHNT, CDR2 YYREEE (reference sequence). V dropped 2 bases and J dropped 5 bases, with 14 bases sitting between them. This CDR3 is 15 amino acids long. The DNA of the CDR3 is TGTGCCAGCAGCTTCGGTGGTAGGAGGGATCAGCCCCAGCATTTT. Protein sequence: CASSFGGRRDQPQHF.

This sequence joins TRBV7-6 and TRBJ2-7; 12 bases are a match to TRBD2. The CDR3 consists of 16 residues. Germline V gene lookup returns CDR1 SGHVS and CDR2 FNYEAQ. Trimming took 5 bases from V and 0 from J; bases not matched to a gene: 5. CDR3 bases: TGTGCCAGCAGCACCGCTAGCGGGGGGGCCTCCTACGAGCAGTACTTC. It yields the protein CASSTASGGASYEQYF.

This chain connects TRBV11-1 to TRBJ1-1, with TRBD1 matching 10 bases. Germline assignment: CDR1 SGHAT and CDR2 FQDESV (reference sequence). There are 14 residues in the CDR3. With V trimmed by 5 bases and J by 4 bases, 4 bases remained unmatched. This chain's CDR3 is CASSRDRGLTEAFF. CDR3 coding DNA: TGTGCCAGCAGCCGGGACAGGGGTCTCACTGAAGCTTTCTTT.

The chain joins TRBV10-3 to TRBJ1-2; possibly TRBD1 for D (6 bases). Deletions cut 0 bases from V and 7 bases from J, with 24 bases between. CDR1 ENHRY and CDR2 SYGVKD come from the germline V gene. This CDR3 comprises 18 residues. CDR3 coding DNA: TGTGCCATCAGTGAGTCTTTAGGGCAGGGGCGAGTTCTCGGTGGCTACACCTTC. Translation: CAISESLGQGRVLGGYTF.